The T cell receptor beta chain under discussion was sequenced for a study of cytomegalovirus exposure and HLA in healthy donors. PCR involved 60 Vbeta and 13 Jbeta primers. Some clones are missing from TCRdb's copy, which holds only in-frame ones; the method was immunoSEQ multiplex PCR. This repertoire shows roughly 170,000 clones, more than 80% found once; its top ten account for 4% to 6%. This TCR was recovered from a young man in good health and CMV-seronegative. The sample comprised PBMCs.

Here the CDR3 reads CASRDRVSTEAFF. The CDR3 DNA sequence: TGTGCCAGCAGGGACAGGGTGTCGACTGAAGCTTTCTTT. The rearrangement links TRBV2 to TRBJ1-1; 8 bases map to TRBD1. The J segment lost 5 bases and the V segment lost 6 bases, leaving 5 bases of the junction unmatched. The CDR3 extends over 13 amino acids. In germline, CDR1 is SNHLY, CDR2 FYNNEI.